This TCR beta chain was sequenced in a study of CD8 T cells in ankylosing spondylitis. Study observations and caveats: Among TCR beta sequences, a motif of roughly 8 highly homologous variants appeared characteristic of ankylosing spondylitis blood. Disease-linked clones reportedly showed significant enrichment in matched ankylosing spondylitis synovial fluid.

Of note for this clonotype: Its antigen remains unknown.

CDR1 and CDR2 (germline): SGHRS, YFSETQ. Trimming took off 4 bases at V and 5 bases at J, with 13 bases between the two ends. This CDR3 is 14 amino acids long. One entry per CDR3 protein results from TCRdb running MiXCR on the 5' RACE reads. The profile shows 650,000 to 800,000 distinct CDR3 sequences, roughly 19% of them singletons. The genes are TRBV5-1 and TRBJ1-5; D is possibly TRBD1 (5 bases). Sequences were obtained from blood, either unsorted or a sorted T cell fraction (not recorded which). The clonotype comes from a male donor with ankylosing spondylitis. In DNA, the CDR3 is TGCGCCAGCAGCGCCGGGGACGGCTATCAGCCCCAGCATTTT. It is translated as CASSAGDGYQPQHF. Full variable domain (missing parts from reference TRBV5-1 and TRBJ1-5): KAGVTQTPRYLIKTRGQQVTLSCSPISGHRSVSWYQQTPGQGLQFLFEYFSETQRNKGNFPGRFSGRQFSNSRSEMNVSTLELGDSALYLCASSAGDGYQPQHFGDGTRLSIL.